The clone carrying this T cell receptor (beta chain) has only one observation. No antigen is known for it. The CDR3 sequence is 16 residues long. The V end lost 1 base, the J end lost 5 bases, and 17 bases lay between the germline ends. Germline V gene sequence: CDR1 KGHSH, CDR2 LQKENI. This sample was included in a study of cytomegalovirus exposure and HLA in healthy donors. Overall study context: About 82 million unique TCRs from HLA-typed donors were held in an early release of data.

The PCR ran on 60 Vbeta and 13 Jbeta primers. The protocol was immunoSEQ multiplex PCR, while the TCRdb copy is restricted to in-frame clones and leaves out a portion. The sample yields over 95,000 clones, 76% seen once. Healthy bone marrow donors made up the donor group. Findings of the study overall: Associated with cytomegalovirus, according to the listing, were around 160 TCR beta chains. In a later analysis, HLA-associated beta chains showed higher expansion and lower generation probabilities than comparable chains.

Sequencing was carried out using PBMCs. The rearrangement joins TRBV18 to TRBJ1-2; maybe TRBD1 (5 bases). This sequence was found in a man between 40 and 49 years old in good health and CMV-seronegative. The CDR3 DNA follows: TGTGCCAGCTCACCACAAAAGAAGACAGCGCTTTATGGCTACACCTTC. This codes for CASSPQKKTALYGYTF.